The 27 T cell receptor beta chains given below trace back to one sample, sequenced in a study of T cell responses to AZD1222 COVID-19 vaccine. This table comes from immunoSEQ multiplex PCR, and its TCRdb copy is limited to in-frame clones, with some not included. The sample lists approximately 150,000 clones; over 85% were seen once. The sequences come from peripheral blood, collected on day 0 of AZD1222 vaccination. These receptors were collected from an adult in good health.

This rearrangement joins TRBV28 to TRBJ2-1, with 15 bases that match TRBD2. The V gene's germline CDR1 is MDHEN and CDR2 SYDVKM. The CDR3 extends over 17 amino acids. V gave up 2 bases and J gave up 8 bases; unmatched junction bases: 7. CDR3 loop: CASSLRGLAGGMDEQFF. In DNA form, the CDR3 reads TGTGCCAGCAGTTTACGCGGACTAGCGGGAGGGATGGATGAGCAGTTCTTC.

The chain carries TRBV5-5 and TRBJ2-5; 9 nucleotides align to TRBD2. Germline V CDR1 and CDR2: SGHKS, YYEKEE (reference sequence). The CDR3 length is 15 residues. V lost 1 base to trimming and J lost 5 bases; unmatched junction nucleotides: 6. The CDR3 loop reads CASSLLAGGQETQYF. DNA of the CDR3: TGTGCCAGCAGCTTGTTGGCGGGGGGGCAGGAGACCCAGTACTTC.

The rearrangement uses TRBV28 and TRBJ2-2; 7 bases fit TRBD1. Germline V CDR1 and CDR2: MDHEN, SYDVKM. After removal of 8 bases from V and 0 bases from J, the junction contained 9 bases not matched to a gene. The CDR3 runs to 16 residues. The CDR3 DNA sequence: TGTGCCAGCCTGGGTGACAGGGTTTCGAACACCGGGGAGCTGTTTTTT. Translated: CASLGDRVSNTGELFF.

This clone showed up just once. V is TRBV10-3 and J is TRBJ1-3, with TRBD1 as a possible D gene (6 bases). The CDR3 is 13 residues long. V was trimmed by 5 bases and J by 4 bases, leaving 9 bases between them. Germline values: CDR1 ENHRY, CDR2 SYGVKD. Here the CDR3 reads CAISFRGGNTIYF. The DNA of the CDR3 is TGTGCCATCAGTTTCAGGGGCGGAAACACCATATATTTT.

This rearrangement joins TRBV10-2 to TRBJ1-4; D gene unclear. Trimming shortened V by 7 bases and J by 7 bases, and 7 bases separated the two germline ends. The CDR3 has 11 amino acids. Germline V gene data show CDR1 as WSHSY and CDR2 as SAAADI. Here the CDR3 DNA reads TGCGCCAGCACCCCGGGTGAAAAACTGTTTTTT. Translation: CASTPGEKLFF.

The V gene is TRBV7-2, the J gene TRBJ1-2; D gene unclear. CDR3 size: 15 residues. Trimming pared 3 bases from V and 5 bases from J, leaving 16 bases between. Germline V gene data show CDR1 as SGHTA and CDR2 as FQGNSA. The CDR3 coding sequence is TGTGCCAGCAGCTTTGGGGAGGGCCCACGTTATGGCTACACCTTC. Translated, it gives CASSFGEGPRYGYTF.

The chain carries TRBV3-1 (or the pseudogene TRBV3-2) and TRBJ1-2; D not certain. The V and J ends lost 0 bases and 10 bases respectively, with 15 bases between them. Germline V gives CDR1 LGHDT, CDR2 YNNKEL (reference sequence). CDR3 length equals 14 residues. The CDR3 sequence: CASSQEMWDLDYTF. The CDR3 nucleotides read TGTGCCAGCAGCCAAGAAATGTGGGATCTTGACTACACCTTC.

This chain uses TRBV12-3 or TRBV12-4 with TRBJ1-1, with a possible D match to TRBD1 (6 bases). Deletions cut 3 bases from V and 8 bases from J, with 13 bases between. The CDR3 sequence is 13 residues long. The CDR3 DNA follows: TGTGCCAGCAGTTTCTCCGTCACAGGGGAAGCTTTCTTT. It encodes CASSFSVTGEAFF.

This clone was seen only a few times. This chain links TRBV4-2 with TRBJ1-5; no firm D call. The CDR3 is 14 amino acids. Per the germline V gene, CDR1 is LGHNA and CDR2 is YNFKEQ. The ends were cut back, 4 bases at V and 0 bases at J, with 7 bases in the middle. CDR3 nucleotides: TGTGCCAGCAGCCTCGGATCTAGCAATCAGCCCCAGCATTTT. The encoded protein is CASSLGSSNQPQHF.

The V gene is TRBV18, the J gene TRBJ1-4; D gene uncertain. This CDR3 is built from 13 residues. Trimming took off 5 bases at V and 5 bases at J, with 9 bases between the two ends. CDR1 is KGHSH, CDR2 LQKENI, per germline. CDR3 coding DNA: TGTGCCAGCTCATGGGCACAGAATGAAAAACTGTTTTTT. Protein: CASSWAQNEKLFF. Together with reference TRBV18 and TRBJ1-4, the CDR3 gives the full variable domain: NAGVMQNPRHLVRRRGQEARLRCSPMKGHSHVYWYRQLPEEGLKFMVYLQKENIIDESGMPKERFSAEFPKEGPSILRIQQVVRGDSAAYFCASSWAQNEKLFFGSGTQLSVL.

The chain uses TRBV6-2 or TRBV6-3 and TRBJ2-7; 10 bases match TRBD2. The CDR3 runs to 16 residues. V lost 0 bases to trimming and J lost 2 bases; unmatched junction nucleotides: 4. Germline V gene data show CDR1 as MNHEY and CDR2 as SVGEGT. The CDR3 DNA reads TGTGCCAGCAGTTACTCAAGAACTAGCGGGGCCTACGAGCAGTACTTC. It encodes CASSYSRTSGAYEQYF.

This rearrangement joins TRBV4-1 to TRBJ2-7; 7 bases agree with TRBD1. CDR3 size: 16 residues. Germline CDR1 and CDR2: MGHRA and YSYEKL. V lost 1 base and J lost 1; bases outside the gene matches: 7. The CDR3 nucleotides are TGCGCCAGCAGCCAAGGACAGGGCGGAGGATCCTACGAGCAGTACTTC. This encodes CASSQGQGGGSYEQYF.

This clone was seen only once. V gene TRBV19 combines with J gene TRBJ1-4; 9 bases align to TRBD1. This CDR3 is built from 15 residues. V was pared by 6 bases and J by 0 bases, with 2 bases of the junction left unmatched. Per the germline V gene, CDR1 is LNHDA and CDR2 is SQIVND (reference sequence). The CDR3 region has the DNA TGTGCCAGTAGGGGACAGGGCGCAACTAATGAAAAACTGTTTTTT. It yields the protein CASRGQGATNEKLFF.

The rearrangement links TRBV5-1 to TRBJ1-6, with TRBD1 as a possible D gene (5 bases). The germline gives CDR1 SGHRS, CDR2 YFSETQ. Trimming removed 4 bases from V and 9 bases from J, with 17 bases in between. The CDR3 has 15 amino acids. The CDR3 region has the DNA TGCGCCAGCAGCCTTAGGGACGTCGGAAGTTCACCCCTCCACTTT. It yields the protein CASSLRDVGSSPLHF.

This chain links TRBV11-2 with TRBJ1-4; 7 nucleotides agree with TRBD1. The CDR3 consists of 12 residues. V trimming: 5 bases; J trimming: 13 bases; junction bases outside the gene matches: 7. Germline CDR1 is SGHAT and CDR2 is FQNNGV. CDR3 DNA: TGTGCCAGCAGCGTGACAGGGATTAGACTGTTTTTT. Protein: CASSVTGIRLFF.

This chain links TRBV9 with TRBJ2-1; 9 bases align to TRBD2. Germline V lookup: CDR1 SGDLS, CDR2 YYNGEE. V gave up 4 bases and J gave up 3 bases; unmatched junction bases: 5. There are 15 residues in the CDR3. This chain's CDR3 is CASSPSGVNYNEQFF. The CDR3 DNA reads TGTGCCAGCAGCCCTAGCGGGGTCAACTACAATGAGCAGTTCTTC.

This chain uses TRBV19 with TRBJ1-5; D is ambiguous. Per the germline V gene, CDR1 is LNHDA and CDR2 is SQIVND (reference sequence). The CDR3 consists of 13 residues. Trimming removed 6 bases at V and 4 bases at J, with 10 bases between. The DNA of the CDR3 is TGTGCCAGTAGCCCCCCAGGAAATCAGCCCCAGCATTTT. It specifies CASSPPGNQPQHF. Supplemented by reference TRBV19 and TRBJ1-5, the full variable domain reads DGGITQSPKYLFRKEGQNVTLSCEQNLNHDAMYWYRQDPGQGLRLIYYSQIVNDFQKGDIAEGYSVSREKKESFPLTVTSAQKNPTAFYLCASSPPGNQPQHFGDGTRLSIL.

This chain joins TRBV9 and TRBJ1-1; no firm D call. This CDR3 is built from 15 residues. CDR1 and CDR2 from the germline V gene are SGDLS and YYNGEE. V lost 4 bases to trimming and J lost 1 base, with 14 bases between them. The CDR3 loop reads CASSPNPSGNTEAFF. In DNA, the CDR3 is TGTGCCAGCAGCCCGAACCCGAGCGGGAACACTGAAGCTTTCTTT. The full variable domain, in which reference TRBV9 and TRBJ1-1 provide the parts outside the CDR3, is DSGVTQTPKHLITATGQRVTLRCSPRSGDLSVYWYQQSLDQGLQFLIQYYNGEERAKGNILERFSAQQFPDLHSELNLSSLELGDSALYFCASSPNPSGNTEAFFGQGTRLTVV.

This clone was seen only once. The gene calls are TRBV28 and TRBJ2-1; 7 nucleotides align to TRBD2. The germline gives CDR1 MDHEN, CDR2 SYDVKM. The CDR3 runs 16 residues. J gave up 6 bases and V 4 bases, and 12 bases lay outside the gene matches. The DNA for the CDR3 is TGTGCCAGCAGTTACCTGGAGCGGGAAACCATCAATGAGCAGTTCTTC. It translates to CASSYLERETINEQFF.

The J gene is TRBJ1-1, the V gene TRBV12-3 or TRBV12-4; no clear D gene. Trimming shortened V by 8 bases and J by 2 bases, and 6 bases separated the two germline ends. The CDR3 covers 11 residues. The CDR3 sequence is CASGRNTEAFF. Here the CDR3 DNA reads TGTGCCAGCGGCAGAAACACTGAAGCTTTCTTT.

V is TRBV20-1 and J is TRBJ1-1; D is uncertain. Trimming cost V 3 bases and J 2 bases, with 10 bases left between them. CDR1 is DFQATT, CDR2 SNEGSKA, per germline (reference sequence). This CDR3 comprises 13 residues. The CDR3, as DNA: TGCAGTGCTAGTTTGAGCGTCAACACTGAAGCTTTCTTT. Its protein product is CSASLSVNTEAFF.

V gene TRBV7-3 combines with J gene TRBJ2-3; no firm D call. CDR3 size: 13 residues. V shed 5 bases and J shed 4 bases, with 10 bases lying between them. Germline CDR1 is SGHTA and CDR2 is FQGTGA. CDR3 region: CASSPNPADTQYF. CDR3 nucleotides: TGTGCCAGCAGCCCTAACCCTGCAGATACGCAGTATTTT.

CDR3 coding DNA: TGCGCCAGCAGCCAAGACGGGACACTCTCAGCTCGTGAGCAGTACTTC. This translates into CASSQDGTLSAREQYF. The chain recombines TRBV4-3 with TRBJ2-7, with D maybe TRBD1 (6 bases). From germline, CDR1 is LGHNA and CDR2 YSLEER. V was shortened by 0 bases and J by 7 bases, with 19 bases between the two germline ends. This CDR3 has 16 residues.

The J gene is TRBJ1-2, the V gene TRBV5-1; D might be TRBD1 (6 bases). Germline V gives CDR1 SGHRS, CDR2 YFSETQ. This CDR3 spans 15 amino acids. Between the trimmed V and J ends, which lost 0 bases and 4 bases, there was a span of 13 bases. CDR3 protein: CASSLGTANGYGYTF. In DNA, the CDR3 is TGCGCCAGCAGCTTGGGGACAGCTAACGGCTATGGCTACACCTTC.

The V gene is TRBV5-4, the J gene TRBJ2-3, with 7 bases fitting TRBD1. Germline CDR1 and CDR2: SGHNT and YYREEE (reference sequence). This CDR3 has 16 amino acids. V trimming: 5 bases; J trimming: 4 bases; junction bases outside the gene matches: 13. The CDR3 nucleotides are TGTGCCAGCAGTCGAAAACAGGGGTTTAAGGCAGATACGCAGTATTTT. As protein: CASSRKQGFKADTQYF.

The chain recombines TRBV9 with TRBJ2-1, with 8 bases identical to TRBD2. The V gene's germline CDR1 is SGDLS and CDR2 YYNGEE. V shed 0 bases, J shed 3 bases, and the junction held 5 bases outside the gene matches. The CDR3 totals 16 residues. The CDR3 sequence: CASSVGPSGGYNEQFF. CDR3 in DNA: TGTGCCAGCAGCGTAGGACCCAGCGGGGGCTACAATGAGCAGTTCTTC.

The chain uses TRBV19 and TRBJ1-6; D is unresolved. The CDR3 is 14 residues long. Between the trimmed V and J ends, which lost 5 bases and 8 bases, there was a span of 13 bases. Looked up from germline, CDR1 is LNHDA and CDR2 is SQIVND (reference sequence). The CDR3, as DNA: TGTGCCAGTAGTGCGGGCCTCGGGGATTCACCCCTCCACTTT. Protein product: CASSAGLGDSPLHF.